At least ten counts were recorded for the clone carrying this T cell receptor beta chain. The sample belongs to a study of blood T cells in healthy people across ages. PCR was performed a second time for about 7 to 12 cycles using a sample-barcoded 5' primer and a J-beta primer mix. From the 5' RACE reads, TCRdb called clonotypes with MiXCR, one entry per CDR3 protein. Here the sample spans some 370,000 distinct CDR3 sequences, approximately 52% being singletons. The CDR3 contains 15 residues. J was trimmed by 5 bases and V by 1 base; bases with no gene match: 8. Germline CDR1 DFQATT, CDR2 SNEGSKA (reference sequence).

Sequencing was carried out using blood. The chain combines TRBV20-1 with TRBJ1-5, with TRBD1 matching over 7 bases. The clonotype originates from a man aged 60-69 years in good health. CDR3 residues: CSARGSQGRYQPQHF. In DNA form, the CDR3 reads TGCAGTGCTAGAGGATCACAGGGGCGGTATCAGCCCCAGCATTTT.